This T cell receptor (beta chain) was recorded in a study of regulatory T cells in long-lasting Graves disease. Building of the TCR beta libraries involved iRepertoire HTBI primers and Arm-PCR of CDR3 regions. TCRdb reanalysed the multiplex PCR reads using MiXCR and keeps one entry per CDR3 protein. The sample gives about 430,000 distinct CDR3 sequences, 15% of which show up once; over 7.5% is in the top ten. Germline-derived CDR1 and CDR2 are GTSNPN and SVGIG (reference sequence). V lost 0 bases and J 0 bases, leaving 9 bases between the germline ends. CDR3 length equals 15 residues. Study-level results: Only a small sample size was used, which may have cut accuracy.

Time point given: newly diagnosed GD, antithyroid drugs for less than 3 months. Preparation of the TCR library used RNA extracted from PBMCs. In this sample, this clonotype turned up a few times. What it binds is unknown. These data are also associated with another study on T cells in Graves' hyperthyroidism and ophthalmopathy. From that second work: For Graves' hyperthyroidism to be stable, ophthalmopathy could not progress within 18 months. Using the HTBI primer set, a first-round RT-PCR was run on the TCR CDR3. The model's output predicted ophthalmopathy at a median of around 6.9 months prior to onset.

Sequences were derived from peripheral blood mononuclear cells (PBMCs), sampled at new diagnosis, from a patient treated with antithyroid drugs. The sequence came from a middle-aged woman with Graves disease. The genes are TRBV30 and TRBJ1-3; D is uncertain. The CDR3 sequence is CAWSVLGRSGNTIYF. In nucleotides, the CDR3 is TGTGCCTGGAGTGTATTGGGTCGCTCTGGAAACACCATATATTTT.